The rows below give T cell receptor beta chains drawn from one sample of a study of T cells in Graves' hyperthyroidism and ophthalmopathy. TCRdb recomputed calls from the multiplex PCR reads with MiXCR, one row per CDR3 protein. The profile shows about 270,000 distinct CDR3 sequences, 22% of them singletons. Sequencing was carried out using blood. The receptors derive from a young man with Graves' ophthalmopathy. The CDR3 runs from the conserved cysteine through the conserved F or W. The order of the fields is V gene, CDR3 protein.

V: TRBV18; CDR3: CASSPQPVDTQYF
V: TRBV28; CDR3: CASSSGTPYATLHF
V: TRBV28; CDR3: CASTFGDTQYF
V: TRBV2; CDR3: CASMSGTGEGNQPQHF
V: TRBV29-1; CDR3: CSVEEGLNYEQYF
V: TRBV12-3/TRBV12-4; CDR3: CASSKQEGIYEQYF
V: TRBV18; CDR3: CASSPVTSGSGSGEQFF
V: TRBV5-1; CDR3: CASSSPTGTDGYTF
V: TRBV20-1; CDR3: CSARAGNSPLHF
V: TRBV6-5; CDR3: CASSYVASPYNEQFF
V: TRBV20-1; CDR3: CSASHHDNEQFF
V: TRBV30; CDR3: CAWSVNRVTGELFF
V: TRBV6-2/TRBV6-3; CDR3: CASSDWTGGSPDTQYF
V: TRBV28; CDR3: CASSRPGLHSYEQYF